The clone carrying this T cell receptor beta chain came up a few times. Its antigen remains unidentified. The sample is drawn from a study of T-cell memory formation after mild COVID-19. Findings and limits, study-wide: CD4/CD8 balance characterized clones contracting day 15 to 85, and CD4+ skew characterized later expanders. Shrinking CD4+ clones were chiefly CM and EM; CD8+ ones were chiefly EMRA.

From germline, CDR1 is SGHAT and CDR2 FQNNGV. The CDR3 loop spans 18 amino acids. J lost 0 bases, V lost 2 bases, and 10 bases had no gene match. It was 5'RACE with constant-segment primers that produced the TCR alpha and TCR beta cDNA libraries, which carried sample barcodes and UMIs. TCRdb processed the 5' RACE reads anew with MiXCR; each CDR3 protein has one entry. The sample shows about 470,000 distinct CDR3 sequences, about 23% of them seen only once. The specimen was PBMCs or a T cell subset sorted from them (not recorded which). The J gene is TRBJ2-1, the V gene TRBV11-2; 7 nucleotides line up with TRBD1. The source is an adult woman who had mild COVID-19 (a few samples of this study predate the infection). Cell type and time point are not known. The CDR3 bases are TGTGCCAGCAGCTTAAGGCCGACAGGGCCGAGCTCCTACAATGAGCAGTTCTTC. Residues: CASSLRPTGPSSYNEQFF.